This T cell receptor (beta chain) was sequenced in a study of cytomegalovirus exposure and HLA in healthy donors. Overall study: Roughly 170 million T cells yielded some 120 million unique TCR beta sequences in earlier analysis. General study results and limits: Follow-up analysis later connected one missense variant in DCLRE1C with trimming of TCR beta V- and J-genes.

The PCR used 60 Vbeta and 13 Jbeta primers. Sequenced by immunoSEQ multiplex PCR; TCRdb stores in-frame clones only, minus some. The table shows about 190,000 clones, with approximately 80% occurring only once. Per the germline V gene, CDR1 is MNHEY and CDR2 is SVGAGI. V shed 0 bases and J shed 0 bases, with 6 bases lying between them. CDR3 length: 14 residues. Turning to this clone: The target antigen is unknown.

V and J are TRBV6-5 and TRBJ2-7, with unresolved D. The source of this sequence is a woman aged 40 to 50 in good health and CMV-seronegative. The sequenced sample consisted of PBMCs. CDR3 in amino acids: CASSYSFSSYEQYF. CDR3 coding DNA: TGTGCCAGCAGTTACTCCTTTAGCTCCTACGAGCAGTACTTC.